This TCR beta chain stems from a study of CD8 T cells in ankylosing spondylitis. For TCR beta, libraries came from quantitative 5'-RACE with molecular barcodes. TCRdb reprocessed the 5' RACE reads via MiXCR and lists one record per CDR3 protein. The table lists a few hundred thousand distinct CDR3 sequences, 17% of them singletons. Study-wide results and limits: Some of the motif variants had earlier been found in reactive arthritis patients' fluid and blood. Disease-linked clones reportedly concentrated significantly in matched ankylosing spondylitis synovial fluid. A motif in TCR beta, a set of fewer than ten highly homologous variants, appeared characteristic of ankylosing spondylitis blood.

This clonotype was counted only a few times. Its antigen is unidentified. Sequenced input: blood, either unsorted or a sorted T cell fraction (not recorded which). The clonotype was recovered from a male donor with ankylosing spondylitis.

The CDR3 region is CASSVEKNTEAFF. The CDR3 DNA follows: TGTGCCAGCAGCGTAGAGAAGAACACTGAAGCTTTCTTT. The gene calls are TRBV9 and TRBJ1-1, with D hard to call. V lost 0 bases, J lost 1 base, and 4 bases lay in between. Germline assignment: CDR1 SGDLS and CDR2 YYNGEE. The CDR3 extends over 13 amino acids.